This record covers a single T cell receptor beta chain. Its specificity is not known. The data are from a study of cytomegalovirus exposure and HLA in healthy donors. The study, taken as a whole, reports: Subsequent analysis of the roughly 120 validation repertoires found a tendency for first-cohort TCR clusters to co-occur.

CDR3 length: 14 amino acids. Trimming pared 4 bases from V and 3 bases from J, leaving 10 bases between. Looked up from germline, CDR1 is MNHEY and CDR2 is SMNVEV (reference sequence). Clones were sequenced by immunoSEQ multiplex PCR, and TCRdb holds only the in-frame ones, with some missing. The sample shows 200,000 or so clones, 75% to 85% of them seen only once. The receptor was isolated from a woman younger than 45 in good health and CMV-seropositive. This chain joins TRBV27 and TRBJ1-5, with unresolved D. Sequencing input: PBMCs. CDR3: CASSSRQANQPQHF. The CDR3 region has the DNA TGTGCCAGCAGTTCACGACAAGCCAATCAGCCCCAGCATTTT.